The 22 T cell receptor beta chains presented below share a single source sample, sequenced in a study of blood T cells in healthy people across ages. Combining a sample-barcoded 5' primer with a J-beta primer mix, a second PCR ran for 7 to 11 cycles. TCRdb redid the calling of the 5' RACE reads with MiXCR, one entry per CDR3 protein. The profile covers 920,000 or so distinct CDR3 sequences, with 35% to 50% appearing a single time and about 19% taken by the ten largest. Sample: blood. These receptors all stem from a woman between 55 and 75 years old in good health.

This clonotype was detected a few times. CDR3 nucleotides: TGTGCCAGCAGACCCCGAGGGGGGCAGGTTTATGGCTACACCTTC. It translates to CASRPRGGQVYGYTF. The chain is built from TRBV27 and TRBJ1-2; tentatively, D is TRBD1 (6 bases). This CDR3 is 15 amino acids long. Per the germline V gene, CDR1 is MNHEY and CDR2 is SMNVEV (reference sequence). V lost 6 bases and J 5 bases, leaving 19 bases between the germline ends.

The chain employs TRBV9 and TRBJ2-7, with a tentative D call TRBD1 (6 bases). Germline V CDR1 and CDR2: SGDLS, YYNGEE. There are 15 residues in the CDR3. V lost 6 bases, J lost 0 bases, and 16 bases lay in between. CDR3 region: CASTGGGDNSYEQYF. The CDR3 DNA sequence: TGTGCCAGCACGGGTGGGGGCGATAACTCCTACGAGCAGTACTTC.

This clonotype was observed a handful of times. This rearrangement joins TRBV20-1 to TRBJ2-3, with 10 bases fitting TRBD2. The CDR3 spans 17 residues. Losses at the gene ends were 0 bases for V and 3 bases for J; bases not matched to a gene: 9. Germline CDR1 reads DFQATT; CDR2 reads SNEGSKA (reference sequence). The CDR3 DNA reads TGCAGTGCTAGAGATACGATAGCGGGAGGTGGAACAGATACGCAGTATTTT. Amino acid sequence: CSARDTIAGGGTDTQYF.

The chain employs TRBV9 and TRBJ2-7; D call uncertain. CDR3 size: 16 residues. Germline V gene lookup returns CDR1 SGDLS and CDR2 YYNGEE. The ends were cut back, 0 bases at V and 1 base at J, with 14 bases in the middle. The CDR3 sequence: CASSVGDGDWSYEQYF. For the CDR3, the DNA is TGTGCCAGCAGCGTAGGGGATGGGGATTGGTCCTACGAGCAGTACTTC.

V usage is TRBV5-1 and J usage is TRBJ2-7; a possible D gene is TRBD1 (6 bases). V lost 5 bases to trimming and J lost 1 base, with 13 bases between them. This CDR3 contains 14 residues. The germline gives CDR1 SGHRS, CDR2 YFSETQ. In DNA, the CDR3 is TGCGCCAGCAGGCTGGAACAGGGTTCCTACGAGCAGTACTTC. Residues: CASRLEQGSYEQYF.

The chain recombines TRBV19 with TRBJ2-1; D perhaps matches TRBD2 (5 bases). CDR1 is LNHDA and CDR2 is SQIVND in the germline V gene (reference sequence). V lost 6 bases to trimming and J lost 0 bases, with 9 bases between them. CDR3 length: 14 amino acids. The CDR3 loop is CASRHRDSYNEQFF. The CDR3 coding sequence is TGTGCCAGTAGGCACCGGGACTCCTACAATGAGCAGTTCTTC. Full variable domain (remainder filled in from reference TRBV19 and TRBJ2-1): DGGITQSPKYLFRKEGQNVTLSCEQNLNHDAMYWYRQDPGQGLRLIYYSQIVNDFQKGDIAEGYSVSREKKESFPLTVTSAQKNPTAFYLCASRHRDSYNEQFFGPGTRLTVL.

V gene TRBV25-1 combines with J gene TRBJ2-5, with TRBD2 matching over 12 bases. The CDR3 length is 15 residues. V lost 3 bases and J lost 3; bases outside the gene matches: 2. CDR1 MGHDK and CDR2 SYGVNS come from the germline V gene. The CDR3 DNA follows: TGTGCCAGCAGTGATAGACTAGCGGGGGAAGAGACCCAGTACTTC. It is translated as CASSDRLAGEETQYF.

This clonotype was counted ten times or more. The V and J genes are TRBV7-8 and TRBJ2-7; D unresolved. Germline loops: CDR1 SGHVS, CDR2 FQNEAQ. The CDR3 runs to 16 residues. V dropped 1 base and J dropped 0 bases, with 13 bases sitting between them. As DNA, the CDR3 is TGTGCCAGCAGCTTAGATTCGGCCGGAAGCTCCTACGAGCAGTACTTC. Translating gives CASSLDSAGSSYEQYF. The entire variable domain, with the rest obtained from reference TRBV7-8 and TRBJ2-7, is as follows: GAGVSQSPRYKVAKRGQDVALRCDPISGHVSLFWYQQALGQGPEFLTYFQNEAQLDKSGLPSDRFFAERPEGSVSTLKIQRTQQEDSAVYLCASSLDSAGSSYEQYFGPGTRLTVT.

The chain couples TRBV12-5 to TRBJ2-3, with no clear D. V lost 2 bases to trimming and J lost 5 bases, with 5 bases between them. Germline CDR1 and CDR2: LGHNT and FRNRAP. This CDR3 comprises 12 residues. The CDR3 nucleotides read TGTGCTAGTGGTTTGTTTGTAGATACGCAGTATTTT. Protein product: CASGLFVDTQYF.

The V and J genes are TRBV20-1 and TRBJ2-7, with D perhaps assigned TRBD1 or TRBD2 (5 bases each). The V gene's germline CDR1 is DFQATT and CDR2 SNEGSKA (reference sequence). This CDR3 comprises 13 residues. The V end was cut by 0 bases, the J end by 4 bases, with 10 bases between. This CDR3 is CSAREVGTYEQYF. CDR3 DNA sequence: TGCAGTGCTAGAGAGGTGGGGACGTACGAGCAGTACTTC.

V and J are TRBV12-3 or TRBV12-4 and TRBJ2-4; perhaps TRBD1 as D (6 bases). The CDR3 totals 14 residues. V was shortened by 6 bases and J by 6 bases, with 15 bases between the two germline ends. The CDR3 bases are TGTGCCAGCAGCCCAGGGACAACGGGAAACATTCAGTACTTC. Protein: CASSPGTTGNIQYF.

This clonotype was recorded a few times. The CDR3 nucleotides are TGTGCCACCAACCCTAGCGGGAGGACGCGGAACACCGGGGAGCTGTTTTTT. Protein sequence: CATNPSGRTRNTGELFF. The chain recombines TRBV10-3 with TRBJ2-2, with 11 bases identical to TRBD2. The CDR3 totals 17 residues. CDR1 and CDR2 from the germline V gene are ENHRY and SYGVKD. V shed 10 bases and J 1 base; nucleotides not matched to a gene: 11.

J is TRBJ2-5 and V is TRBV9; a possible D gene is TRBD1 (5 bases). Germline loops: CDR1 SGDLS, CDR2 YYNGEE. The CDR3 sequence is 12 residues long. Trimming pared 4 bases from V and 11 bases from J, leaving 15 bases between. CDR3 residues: CASSLAGLGQYF. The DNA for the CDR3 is TGTGCCAGCAGCCTTGCAGGGCTCGGGCAGTACTTC.

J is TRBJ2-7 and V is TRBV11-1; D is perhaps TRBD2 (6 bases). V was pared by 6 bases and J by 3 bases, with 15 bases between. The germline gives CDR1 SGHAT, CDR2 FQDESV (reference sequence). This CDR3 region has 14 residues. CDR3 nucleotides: TGTGCCAGCAGAAAGGACTACTATAACTACGAGCAGTACTTC. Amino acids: CASRKDYYNYEQYF.

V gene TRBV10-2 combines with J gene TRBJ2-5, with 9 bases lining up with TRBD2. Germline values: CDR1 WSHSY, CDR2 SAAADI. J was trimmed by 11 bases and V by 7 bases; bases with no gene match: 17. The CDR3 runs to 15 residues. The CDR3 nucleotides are TGCGCCAGCATCTATAGCGGGAGAGACTTTAATGAGCAGTACTTC. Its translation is CASIYSGRDFNEQYF.

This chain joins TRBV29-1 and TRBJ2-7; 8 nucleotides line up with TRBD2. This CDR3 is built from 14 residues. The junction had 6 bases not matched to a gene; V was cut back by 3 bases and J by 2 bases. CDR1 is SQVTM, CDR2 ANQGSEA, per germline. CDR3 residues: CSVEEGSGTYEQYF. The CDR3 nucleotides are TGCAGCGTTGAGGAGGGTAGCGGGACCTACGAGCAGTACTTC.

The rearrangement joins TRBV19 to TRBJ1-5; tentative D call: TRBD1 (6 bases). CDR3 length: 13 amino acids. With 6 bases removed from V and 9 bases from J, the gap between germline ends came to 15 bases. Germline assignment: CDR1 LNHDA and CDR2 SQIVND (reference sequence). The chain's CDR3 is CASSHRDVGPQHF. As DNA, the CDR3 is TGTGCCAGTAGCCACAGGGACGTGGGGCCCCAGCATTTT.

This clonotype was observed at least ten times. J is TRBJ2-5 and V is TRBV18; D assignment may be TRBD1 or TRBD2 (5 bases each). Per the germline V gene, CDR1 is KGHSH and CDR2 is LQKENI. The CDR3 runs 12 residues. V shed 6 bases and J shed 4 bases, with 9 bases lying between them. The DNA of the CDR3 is TGTGCCAGCTCCCGGGACCGAGAGACCCAGTACTTC. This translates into CASSRDRETQYF.

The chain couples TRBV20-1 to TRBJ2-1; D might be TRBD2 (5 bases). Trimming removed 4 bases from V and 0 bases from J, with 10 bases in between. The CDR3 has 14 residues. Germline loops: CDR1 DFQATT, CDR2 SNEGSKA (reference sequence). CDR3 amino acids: CSATDGGSYNEQFF. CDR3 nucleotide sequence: TGCAGTGCTACCGATGGAGGCTCCTACAATGAGCAGTTCTTC.

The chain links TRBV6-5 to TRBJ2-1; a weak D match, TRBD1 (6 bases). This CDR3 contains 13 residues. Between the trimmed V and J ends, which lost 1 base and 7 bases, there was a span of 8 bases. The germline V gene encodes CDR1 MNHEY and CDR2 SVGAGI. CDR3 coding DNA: TGTGCCAGCAGTTACTTACAGGGAAATGAGCAGTTCTTC. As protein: CASSYLQGNEQFF.

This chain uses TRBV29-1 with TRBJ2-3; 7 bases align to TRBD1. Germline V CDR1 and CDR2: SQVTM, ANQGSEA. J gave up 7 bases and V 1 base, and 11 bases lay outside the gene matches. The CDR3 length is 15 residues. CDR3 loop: CSVEGWDSRGNTQYF. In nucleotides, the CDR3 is TGCAGCGTTGAAGGATGGGACAGCAGAGGGAATACGCAGTATTTT.

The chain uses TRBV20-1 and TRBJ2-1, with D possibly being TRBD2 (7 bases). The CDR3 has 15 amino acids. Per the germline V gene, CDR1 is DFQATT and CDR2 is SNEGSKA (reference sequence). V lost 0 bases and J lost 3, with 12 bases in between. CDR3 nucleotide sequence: TGCAGTGCTAGAGATTACGGGGGGCGCTACAATGAGCAGTTCTTC. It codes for CSARDYGGRYNEQFF.